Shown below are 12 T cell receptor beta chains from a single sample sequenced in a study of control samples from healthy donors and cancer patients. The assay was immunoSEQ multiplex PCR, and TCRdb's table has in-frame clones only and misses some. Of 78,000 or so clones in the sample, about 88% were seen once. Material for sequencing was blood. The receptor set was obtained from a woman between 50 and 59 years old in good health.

The CDR3 spells CASSLHRGESPLHF. Here the CDR3 DNA reads TGTGCCAGCAGCTTACACAGGGGAGAATCACCCCTCCACTTT. The chain has TRBV5-6 and TRBJ1-6; the match to TRBD1 covers 7 bases. Germline CDR1 is SGHDT and CDR2 is YYEEEE. Losses at the gene ends were 2 bases for V and 10 bases for J; bases not matched to a gene: 6. The CDR3 sequence is 14 residues long.

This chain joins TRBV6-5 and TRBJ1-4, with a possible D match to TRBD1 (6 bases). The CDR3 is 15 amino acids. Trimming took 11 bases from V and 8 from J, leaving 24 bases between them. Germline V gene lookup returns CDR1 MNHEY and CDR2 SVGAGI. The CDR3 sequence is CACTGRNQLREKLFF. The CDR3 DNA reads TGTGCCTGTACAGGGAGAAATCAACTAAGGGAAAAACTGTTTTTT.

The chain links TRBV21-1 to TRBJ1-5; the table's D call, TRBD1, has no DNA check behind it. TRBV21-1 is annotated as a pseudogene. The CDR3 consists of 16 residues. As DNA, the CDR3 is TGTGCCAGCAGCACGACCTCAGGGGGGCGGAATCAGCCCCAGCATTTT. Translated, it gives CASSTTSGGRNQPQHF.

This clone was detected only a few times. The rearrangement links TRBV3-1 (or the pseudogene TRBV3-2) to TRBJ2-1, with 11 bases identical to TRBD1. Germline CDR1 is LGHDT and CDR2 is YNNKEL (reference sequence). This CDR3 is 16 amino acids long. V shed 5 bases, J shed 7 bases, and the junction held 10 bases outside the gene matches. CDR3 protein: CASSYLPGQGGNEQFF. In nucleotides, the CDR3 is TGTGCCAGCAGCTATCTACCGGGACAGGGGGGTAATGAGCAGTTCTTC.

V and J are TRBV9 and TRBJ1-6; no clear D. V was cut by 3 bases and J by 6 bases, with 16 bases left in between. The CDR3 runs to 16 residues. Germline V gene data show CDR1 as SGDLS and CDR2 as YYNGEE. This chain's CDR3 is CASSARDRGFNSPLHF. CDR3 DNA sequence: TGTGCCAGCAGCGCTAGGGATCGAGGCTTTAATTCACCCCTCCACTTT.

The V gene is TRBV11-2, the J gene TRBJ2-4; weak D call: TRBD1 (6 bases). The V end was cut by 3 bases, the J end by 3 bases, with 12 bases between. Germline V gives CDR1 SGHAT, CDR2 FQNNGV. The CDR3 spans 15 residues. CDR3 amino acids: CASSLPDRSKNIQYF. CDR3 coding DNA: TGTGCCAGCAGCTTGCCGGACAGAAGCAAAAACATTCAGTACTTC.

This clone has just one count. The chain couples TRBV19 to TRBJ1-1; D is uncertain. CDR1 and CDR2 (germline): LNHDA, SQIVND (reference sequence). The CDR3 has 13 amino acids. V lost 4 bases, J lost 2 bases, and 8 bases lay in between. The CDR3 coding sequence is TGTGCCAGTAGTACCTCAGCCAACACTGAAGCTTTCTTT. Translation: CASSTSANTEAFF.

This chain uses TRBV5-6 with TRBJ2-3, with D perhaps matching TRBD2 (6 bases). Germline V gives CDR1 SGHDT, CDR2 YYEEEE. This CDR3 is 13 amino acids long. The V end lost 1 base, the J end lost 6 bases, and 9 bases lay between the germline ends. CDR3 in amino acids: CASSLIGGDTQYF. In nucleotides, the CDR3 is TGTGCCAGCAGCTTGATAGGAGGGGATACGCAGTATTTT.

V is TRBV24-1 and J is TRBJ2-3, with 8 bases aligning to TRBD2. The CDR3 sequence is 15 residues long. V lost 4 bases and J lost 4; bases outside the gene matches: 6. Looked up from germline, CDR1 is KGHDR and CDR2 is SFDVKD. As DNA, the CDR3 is TGTGCCACCAGTGACCCGGGACTAGAGTCAGATACGCAGTATTTT. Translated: CATSDPGLESDTQYF.

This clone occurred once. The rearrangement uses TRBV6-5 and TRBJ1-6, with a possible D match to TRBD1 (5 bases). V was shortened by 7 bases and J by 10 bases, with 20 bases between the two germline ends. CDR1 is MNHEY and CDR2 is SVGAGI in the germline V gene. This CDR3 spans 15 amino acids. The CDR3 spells CASITGGGPISPLHF. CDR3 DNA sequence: TGTGCCAGCATCACAGGAGGTGGGCCCATCTCACCCCTCCACTTT.

The CDR3 DNA follows: TGTGCCAGCAGTGAACCGAAGGGGCGGAACACTGAAGCTTTCTTT. Translating it yields CASSEPKGRNTEAFF. V usage is TRBV25-1 and J usage is TRBJ1-1; D may be TRBD1 (5 bases). The germline V and J ends were trimmed by 2 bases and 1 base, with 11 bases remaining between them. The CDR3 runs to 15 residues. Germline-derived CDR1 and CDR2 are MGHDK and SYGVNS.

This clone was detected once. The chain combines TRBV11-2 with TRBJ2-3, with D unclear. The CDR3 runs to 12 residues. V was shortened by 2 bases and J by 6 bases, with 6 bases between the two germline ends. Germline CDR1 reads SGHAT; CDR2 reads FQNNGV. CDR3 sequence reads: CASSLHGDTQYF. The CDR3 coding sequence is TGTGCCAGCAGCTTACATGGCGATACGCAGTATTTT.